This T cell receptor beta chain was recovered during a study of blood T cell repertoires in COVID-19 (dated by TCRdb to the early 2020s). Turning to the overall study: Samples covering the acute and convalescent phases of COVID-19 were provided by collaborators in the United States, Italy and Spain. The material from the prospective study consisted of cDNA or gDNA derived from T cells, B-cell-depleted T cells, or PBMCs. Subjects who had been exposed to COVID-19, were actively infected with it, or had recovered from it provided the deeply sampled blood TCRbeta repertoires that made up the dataset. A freely available public database, intended as a resource for researchers studying the immune response to SARS-CoV-2, is where the repertoires were released. The samples were drawn from two sources: the first 160 participants of the ongoing ImmuneRACE study, and 1,200 or so subjects contributed by 6 global collaborators. Sample metadata almost always included a de-identified subject ID, COVID-19 status, age in years and sex. HLA class I and class II types, where available, came from metadata supplied by the sample provider rather than from assay-based typing.

There are 16 amino acids in the CDR3, from cysteine to phenylalanine inclusive. The only DNA kept is the CDR3, 48 bases in frame from the first base. Relative to germline, V is missing 2 bases and J is missing 0 bases, with 2 bases of the junction outside any gene match. CDR1 KGHDR and CDR2 SFDVKD are derived from the germline V gene. Broad study findings and their caveats: Clinical and demographic metadata were provided uncurated, with the amount varying by source and participant.

TCRbeta CDR3 regions were amplified from genomic DNA by means of the immunoSEQ Assay, a bias-controlled multiplex PCR. As for the authors' bioinformatics: Within the assay, amplification of reference gene primers was used to estimate how many nucleated cells each sample contained. To quantify the absolute abundance of each unique TCRbeta CDR3 rearrangement, sequence reads were collapsed and filtered. Productive Simpson clonality was computed per sample as the square root of Simpson's diversity index over productive rearrangements. TCRdb mirrors the immuneACCESS table, restricted to in-frame sequences. Some clones are absent from its copies; in checked studies, under half trace to an unresolved V gene, and the reason for the others is unknown. The V and J calls and clone size are taken from that table; D and trimming were inferred from the DNA. The sample data list 120,000 or so clones, and less than 90% of these were observed just once. Together, the top ten hold more than 1.5% of the sample.

This clone showed up just once. Its antigen is still unknown. No much larger clonotype is one base removed from it; base qualities were not supplied. Collaborating institutions collected whole blood in K2EDTA tubes following their own protocols. For TCRbeta analysis, collaborators shipped samples as frozen whole blood, isolated PBMCs, or DNA extracted from either of those sample types. Sequenced sample: peripheral blood. The TCR comes from an older man with acute or convalescent COVID-19. The V gene is TRBV24-1 and the J gene is TRBJ2-3; TRBD1 agrees with 9 junctional bases. The CDR3 amino acid sequence is: CATSDSGQGSTDTQYF. The bases read TGTGCCACCAGTGATTCGGGACAGGGCAGCACAGATACGCAGTATTTT.